Below, 8 T cell receptor beta chains from the same sample are listed, as sequenced in a study of blood T cell repertoires in COVID-19. The table came from immunoSEQ multiplex PCR; TCRdb's copy has only in-frame clones and leaves some out. The profile shows 150,000 or so clones, 87% of them singletons. The sequenced material came from PBMCs or T cells enriched from blood (not recorded which). All receptors come from a woman between 40 and 50 years old who had been exposed to COVID-19.

The rearrangement uses TRBV9 and TRBJ2-2; no definite D call. The CDR3 covers 14 residues. The germline CDR1 and CDR2 sequences are SGDLS and YYNGEE. Trimming shortened V by 3 bases and J by 4 bases, and 10 bases separated the two germline ends. The CDR3 is CASSDRLGTGELFF. The CDR3 nucleotides are TGTGCCAGCAGCGACCGACTGGGCACCGGGGAGCTGTTTTTT.

The J gene is TRBJ1-1, the V gene TRBV5-6, with D unclear. This CDR3 is built from 13 residues. With 4 bases removed from V and 0 bases from J, the gap between germline ends came to 7 bases. CDR1 SGHDT and CDR2 YYEEEE come from the germline V gene. CDR3 protein: CASSGEMNTEAFF. DNA for the CDR3: TGTGCCAGCAGCGGAGAGATGAACACTGAAGCTTTCTTT.

CDR3 amino acids: CASSESDQGPNEKLFF. The CDR3 coding sequence is TGTGCCAGCAGTGAATCCGACCAGGGCCCTAATGAAAAACTGTTTTTT. V and J are TRBV25-1 and TRBJ1-4; TRBD1 might be the D (5 bases). CDR1 is MGHDK and CDR2 is SYGVNS in the germline V gene. Trimming stripped 1 base from V and 3 bases from J, with 12 bases between. The CDR3 is 16 amino acids.

This clone was counted a single time. The J gene is TRBJ1-1, the V gene TRBV19; D uncertain. Germline V CDR1 and CDR2: LNHDA, SQIVND (reference sequence). Trimming shortened V by 1 base and J by 8 bases, and 14 bases separated the two germline ends. The CDR3 extends over 14 amino acids. DNA for the CDR3: TGTGCCAGTAGTATAGTTGCTGGGCCGGCCGAAGCTTTCTTT. The encoded protein is CASSIVAGPAEAFF.

This clone was counted a few times. This chain uses TRBV9 with TRBJ1-2; D gene uncertain. The CDR3 sequence is 13 residues long. The germline gives CDR1 SGDLS, CDR2 YYNGEE. V was clipped by 2 bases and J by 8 bases, with 13 bases between them. CDR3 sequence reads: CASSVRQIGGYTF. The CDR3 bases are TGTGCCAGCAGCGTGAGGCAAATTGGCGGCTACACCTTC.

The J gene is TRBJ2-1, the V gene TRBV19; D is unresolved. CDR1 and CDR2 (germline): LNHDA, SQIVND (reference sequence). V was clipped by 7 bases and J by 5 bases, with 15 bases between them. CDR3 length: 14 amino acids. The CDR3: CASNFVYKDNEQFF. CDR3 nucleotides: TGTGCCAGTAATTTCGTCTATAAAGACAATGAGCAGTTCTTC.

The chain employs TRBV7-2 and TRBJ2-7, with TRBD1 matching 7 bases. The ends lost 1 base at V and 3 bases at J; junction bases unmatched: 6. The CDR3 is 15 amino acids. Germline V gives CDR1 SGHTA, CDR2 FQGNSA. CDR3 protein: CASSLDGTAFYEQYF. The CDR3 region has the DNA TGTGCCAGCAGCTTAGATGGGACAGCTTTCTACGAGCAGTACTTC.

The CDR3 spells CASSLPAQAYEQYF. DNA of the CDR3: TGTGCCAGCTCACTCCCGGCACAGGCCTACGAGCAGTACTTC. The chain combines TRBV18 with TRBJ2-7, with a tentative D call TRBD1 (5 bases). CDR1 and CDR2 (germline): KGHSH, LQKENI. V was cut by 4 bases and J by 2 bases, with 12 bases left in between. The CDR3 has 14 amino acids.